This T cell receptor (beta chain) was retrieved from a study of CD8+ T cells in alopecia areata. cDNA serving as the sequencing template came from extracted, reverse transcribed RNA. Data came from immunoSEQ multiplex PCR; TCRdb stores just in-frame clones and leaves some out. The data show roughly 120,000 clones, with roughly two fifths seen just once and 2.5% to 3.5% held by the top ten. CDR3 length: 12 amino acids. Trimming removed 1 base from V and 2 bases from J, with 0 bases in between. From germline, CDR1 is SGHDT and CDR2 YYEEEE. The sequencing sample was made of CD4+ T cells sorted from blood. The TCR comes from a human donor with alopecia areata. This chain connects TRBV5-6 to TRBJ2-2, with D unresolved. The DNA for the CDR3 is TGTGCCAGCAGCTTGAACACCGGGGAGCTGTTTTTT. Translating gives CASSLNTGELFF.